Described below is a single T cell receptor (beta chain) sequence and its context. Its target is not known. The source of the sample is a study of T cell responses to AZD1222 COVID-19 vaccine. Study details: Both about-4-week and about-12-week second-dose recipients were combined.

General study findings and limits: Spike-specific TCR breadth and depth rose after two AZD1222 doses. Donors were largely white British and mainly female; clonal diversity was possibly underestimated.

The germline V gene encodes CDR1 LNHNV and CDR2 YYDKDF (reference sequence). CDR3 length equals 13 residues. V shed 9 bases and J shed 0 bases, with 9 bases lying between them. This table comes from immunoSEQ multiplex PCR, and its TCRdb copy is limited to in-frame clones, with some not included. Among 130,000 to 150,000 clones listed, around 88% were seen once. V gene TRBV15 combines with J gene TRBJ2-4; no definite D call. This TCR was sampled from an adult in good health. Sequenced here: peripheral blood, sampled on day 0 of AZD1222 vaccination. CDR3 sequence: CATLTGAKNIQYF. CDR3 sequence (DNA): TGTGCCACACTGACGGGAGCCAAAAACATTCAGTACTTC.